This T cell receptor (beta chain) was sequenced during a study of shared clonotypes between healthy human individuals. General study results and limits: An anticipated effect of sequencing depth on clonotype sharing among donors was recognized.

A note on this clone: Its target is not known.

The run depth of the assay was deep. Repertoires were generated with immunoSEQ multiplex PCR, while TCRdb's copy carries only in-frame clones and drops some. The sample comprises some 200,000 clones, about 65% of which are singletons, and roughly 11% rests with the top ten. Sequencing input: memory CD4+ T cells sorted from blood. Subset reported: CD45RA-negative fraction. The TCR originated in a man aged 30-40 years in good health.

The CDR3 region has the DNA TGTGCCAGCAGCGTAGTGGCAGGGACGGAGACCCAGTACTTC. Its translation: CASSVVAGTETQYF. The chain uses TRBV9 and TRBJ2-5, with D tentatively TRBD1 or TRBD2 (5 bases each). CDR1 and CDR2 (germline): SGDLS, YYNGEE. The CDR3 is 14 residues long. V shed 0 bases and J shed 5 bases, with 11 bases lying between them.